The 28 T cell receptor beta chains given below trace back to one sample, sequenced in a study of blood T cell repertoires in COVID-19. Some clones are missing from TCRdb's copy, which holds only in-frame ones; the method was immunoSEQ multiplex PCR. The sample lists roughly 250,000 clones, about 90% occurring once. Sequencing was performed on peripheral blood. These receptors came from a woman aged 40 to 50 with acute or convalescent COVID-19.

The V gene is TRBV6-5, the J gene TRBJ1-1; D not certain. V lost 10 bases and J lost 8, with 11 bases in between. In germline, CDR1 is MNHEY, CDR2 SVGAGI. This CDR3 comprises 10 residues. The CDR3 reads CATGGREAFF. The CDR3 coding sequence is TGTGCCACAGGTGGGAGGGAAGCTTTCTTT.

The J gene is TRBJ1-1, the V gene TRBV12-5, with a tentative D call TRBD1 (6 bases). Trimming removed 6 bases from V and 0 bases from J, with 11 bases in between. Germline assignment: CDR1 LGHNT and CDR2 FRNRAP. The CDR3 totals 14 residues. The CDR3 nucleotides are TGTGCTAGTGGCCAAGGGGGGGTGAACACTGAAGCTTTCTTT. It codes for CASGQGGVNTEAFF.

V is TRBV12-3 or TRBV12-4 and J is TRBJ1-4; D remains ambiguous. Trimming shortened V by 3 bases and J by 13 bases, and 15 bases separated the two germline ends. The CDR3 spans 13 residues. This CDR3 reads CASSFLRGIGLFF. CDR3 DNA sequence: TGTGCCAGCAGTTTTTTGCGGGGTATCGGACTGTTTTTT.

The genes are TRBV15 and TRBJ2-3; a weak D match, TRBD2 (7 bases). Germline assignment: CDR1 LNHNV and CDR2 YYDKDF (reference sequence). The V end was cut by 3 bases, the J end by 6 bases, with 16 bases between. The CDR3 covers 15 residues. CDR3 region: CATSSRRGGADTQYF. CDR3 DNA: TGTGCCACCAGCAGTCGACGAGGGGGGGCCGATACGCAGTATTTT.

The J gene is TRBJ1-2, the V gene TRBV2; 11 bases are a match to TRBD1. The CDR3 covers 14 residues. V shed 7 bases and J 4 bases; nucleotides not matched to a gene: 5. Germline values: CDR1 SNHLY, CDR2 FYNNEI. The CDR3 DNA reads TGTGCCAGCAAGGACAGGGGGCTGGGCTATGGCTACACCTTC. It encodes CASKDRGLGYGYTF.

This rearrangement joins TRBV29-1 to TRBJ2-3, with 7 nucleotides matching TRBD1. This CDR3 has 12 residues. CDR1 and CDR2 (germline): SQVTM, ANQGSEA. Trimming took 7 bases from V and 6 from J; bases not matched to a gene: 7. CDR3 bases: TGCAGCGCCATAATACAGGGGGATACGCAGTATTTT. This translates into CSAIIQGDTQYF.

CDR3 in DNA: TGTGCCACCGGAACGGGACAGCTTAACTATGGCTACACCTTC. Translated, it gives CATGTGQLNYGYTF. J is TRBJ1-2 and V is TRBV24-1, with TRBD1 identical over 7 bases. With 9 bases clipped from V and 1 base from J, the junction kept 7 bases outside the gene matches. Germline loops: CDR1 KGHDR, CDR2 SFDVKD. The CDR3 is 14 amino acids.

The V and J genes are TRBV9 and TRBJ2-5; 13 nucleotides agree with TRBD2. Germline loops: CDR1 SGDLS, CDR2 YYNGEE. The CDR3 is 17 amino acids. V was clipped by 3 bases and J by 4 bases; unmatched bases: 9. The CDR3 coding sequence is TGTGCCAGCAGCGCCGACCCGGGACTAGCGGGGATAGAGACCCAGTACTTC. Protein: CASSADPGLAGIETQYF. Variable domain in full (rest from reference TRBV9 and TRBJ2-5): DSGVTQTPKHLITATGQRVTLRCSPRSGDLSVYWYQQSLDQGLQFLIQYYNGEERAKGNILERFSAQQFPDLHSELNLSSLELGDSALYFCASSADPGLAGIETQYFGPGTRLLVL.

A single count supports this clone. This chain joins TRBV28 and TRBJ2-7; 9 bases map to TRBD2. The germline V gene has CDR1 MDHEN and CDR2 SYDVKM. The V gene end was trimmed by 6 bases and the J gene end by 7 bases; junction bases not matched to a gene: 7. The CDR3 spans 13 residues. CDR3: CASSRGGVGEQYV. The CDR3 coding sequence is TGTGCCAGCAGCCGCGGGGGGGTGGGTGAGCAGTACGTC.

This chain links TRBV13 with TRBJ2-3; D unresolved. Trimming took 5 bases from V and 4 from J, leaving 4 bases between them. Germline-derived CDR1 and CDR2 are PRHDT and FYEKMQ (reference sequence). The CDR3 length is 11 residues. CDR3 in DNA: TGTGCCAGCAGCCCGGCAGATACGCAGTATTTT. This sequence encodes CASSPADTQYF. Complete variable domain (other parts from reference TRBV13 and TRBJ2-3): AAGVIQSPRHLIKEKRETATLKCYPIPRHDTVYWYQQGPGQDPQFLISFYEKMQSDKGSIPDRFSAQQFSDYHSELNMSSLELGDSALYFCASSPADTQYFGPGTRLTVL.

This clone was detected only a few times. The chain carries TRBV9 and TRBJ1-2; 9 bases agree with TRBD1. Germline lookup yields CDR1 SGDLS and CDR2 YYNGEE. CDR3 size: 17 residues. The V gene end was trimmed by 4 bases and the J gene end by 6 bases; junction bases not matched to a gene: 16. CDR3: CASSPNQGWTGANGYTF. The CDR3 nucleotides read TGTGCCAGCAGCCCAAACCAAGGCTGGACAGGGGCGAATGGCTACACCTTC.

The chain has TRBV1 and TRBJ2-1; the DNA was not used to check the table's D call, TRBD2. TRBV1 constitutes a pseudogene. The CDR3 contains 19 residues. This CDR3 is CTSSQGTSGGRSSYNEQFF. As DNA, the CDR3 is TGCACCAGCAGCCAAGGGACTAGCGGGGGCCGGAGCTCCTACAATGAGCAGTTCTTC.

This clone was observed a single time. The chain links TRBV24-1 to TRBJ2-6; possible D gene TRBD1, 5 bases. From germline, CDR1 is KGHDR and CDR2 SFDVKD. This CDR3 has 16 amino acids. The V end was cut by 4 bases, the J end by 0 bases, with 9 bases between. The DNA of the CDR3 is TGTGCCACCAGTGAGCGACAGCTCTCTGGGGCCAACGTCCTGACTTTC. Translation: CATSERQLSGANVLTF.

Only a few counts were recorded for this clone. J is TRBJ1-6 and V is TRBV3-1 (or the pseudogene TRBV3-2); TRBD1 agrees at 7 bases. The trim removed 3 bases at V and 13 bases at J, leaving 15 bases unmatched. CDR1 LGHDT and CDR2 YNNKEL come from the germline V gene (reference sequence). The length of the CDR3 is 16 residues. The CDR3 DNA is TGTGCCAGCAGCCAGGGAGGACAGGTCCGGGCCGCTCCCCTCCACTTT. It translates to CASSQGGQVRAAPLHF.

This clone was picked up one time. The rearrangement uses TRBV3-1 (or the pseudogene TRBV3-2) and TRBJ1-2, with D perhaps matching TRBD1 (6 bases). In germline, CDR1 is LGHDT, CDR2 YNNKEL (reference sequence). V shed 5 bases and J shed 2 bases, with 12 bases lying between them. The CDR3 contains 14 residues. DNA of the CDR3: TGTGCCAGCAGCGAGGACAGCAGGAACTATGGCTACACCTTC. Residues: CASSEDSRNYGYTF.

This clone was recorded a few times. The rearrangement links TRBV5-1 to TRBJ1-2, with TRBD1 matching 7 bases. After removal of 3 bases from V and 1 base from J, the junction contained 6 bases not matched to a gene. Germline CDR1 SGHRS, CDR2 YFSETQ. The CDR3 spans 15 residues. The CDR3 sequence: CASSSQGDSNYGYTF. The DNA for the CDR3 is TGCGCCAGCAGCTCCCAGGGGGACAGTAACTATGGCTACACCTTC.

The chain uses TRBV3-1 (or the pseudogene TRBV3-2) and TRBJ2-7; tentatively, D is TRBD1 (5 bases). Trimming pared 4 bases from V and 7 bases from J, leaving 14 bases between. This CDR3 has 13 amino acids. Germline-derived CDR1 and CDR2 are LGHDT and YNNKEL (reference sequence). The CDR3 region has the DNA TGTGCCAGCAGCCTTACCCCACGACAGGAGCAGTACGTC. Translation gives CASSLTPRQEQYV.

The chain employs TRBV2 and TRBJ2-1, with 12 bases fitting TRBD2. Germline V lookup: CDR1 SNHLY, CDR2 FYNNEI. V gave up 4 bases and J gave up 13 bases; unmatched junction bases: 14. The CDR3 is 16 amino acids. In DNA, the CDR3 is TGTGCCAGCAGTGGAGAATCGGGACTAGCGGGTTCCCCACAGTTCTTC. Translated, it gives CASSGESGLAGSPQFF.

The V call is TRBV10-3, the J call TRBJ2-5, with D possibly being TRBD2 (5 bases). The germline V and J ends were trimmed by 6 bases and 4 bases, with 9 bases remaining between them. The CDR3 has 12 residues. In germline, CDR1 is ENHRY, CDR2 SYGVKD. The CDR3: CAIRGEGETQYF. The CDR3 DNA sequence: TGTGCCATCAGGGGTGAGGGAGAGACCCAGTACTTC.

This rearrangement joins TRBV27 to TRBJ1-4, with D possibly TRBD1 on 5 matching bases. Per germline, CDR1 MNHEY and CDR2 SMNVEV (reference sequence). This CDR3 spans 16 amino acids. Trimming took off 1 base at V and 5 bases at J, with 14 bases between the two ends. The CDR3 loop reads CASSLLGPPANEKLFF. DNA of the CDR3: TGTGCCAGCAGTTTATTGGGGCCCCCGGCCAATGAAAAACTGTTTTTT.

The count of this clone is one. The chain couples TRBV5-6 to TRBJ2-6; D unresolved. There are 17 residues in the CDR3. Deletions cut 0 bases from V and 2 bases from J, with 12 bases between. Germline CDR1 is SGHDT and CDR2 is YYEEEE. The CDR3 reads CASSLASNYPGANVLTF. The DNA of the CDR3 is TGTGCCAGCAGCTTGGCGAGTAACTACCCTGGGGCCAACGTCCTGACTTTC.

Note on this clone: The same CDR3 also results from other DNA sequences found in this sample. This chain links TRBV5-6 with TRBJ2-5, with 9 positions matching TRBD2. Germline CDR1 and CDR2: SGHDT and YYEEEE. Trimming took 0 bases from V and 4 from J; bases not matched to a gene: 4. The CDR3 contains 15 residues. Written as DNA, the CDR3 is TGTGCCAGCAGCTTGGGGCGGGGGGGCCGAGAGACCCAGTACTTC. The encoded protein is CASSLGRGGRETQYF.

The chain couples TRBV29-1 to TRBJ1-2; unclear D gene. The germline V gene encodes CDR1 SQVTM and CDR2 ANQGSEA. The CDR3 is made up of 14 amino acids. V was clipped by 2 bases and J by 4 bases, with 14 bases between them. As DNA, the CDR3 is TGCAGCGTTGAATTCGGGGATGAGGGCTATGGCTACACCTTC. This encodes CSVEFGDEGYGYTF. Variable domain in full (rest from reference TRBV29-1 and TRBJ1-2): SAVISQKPSRDICQRGTSLTIQCQVDSQVTMMFWYRQQPGQSLTLIATANQGSEATYESGFVIDKFPISRPNLTFSTLTVSNMSPEDSSIYLCSVEFGDEGYGYTFGSGTRLTVV.

The chain is built from TRBV4-1 and TRBJ2-3, with TRBD2 matching over 16 bases. The CDR3 extends over 21 amino acids. From germline, CDR1 is MGHRA and CDR2 YSYEKL. Trimming cost V 4 bases and J 1 base; bases outside gene matches: 14. The CDR3, as DNA: TGCGCCAGCAGCCTCACGGGACTAGCGGGGGGGCTTTATGTGGGCACAGATACGCAGTATTTT. Protein sequence: CASSLTGLAGGLYVGTDTQYF.

The chain carries TRBV7-6 and TRBJ2-3; 8 positions agree with TRBD1. Germline V gene data show CDR1 as SGHVS and CDR2 as FNYEAQ. The CDR3 spans 16 residues. J lost 0 bases, V lost 4 bases, and 6 bases had no gene match. CDR3 DNA sequence: TGTGCCAGCAGCTCAGGGACAGGCATTAGCACAGATACGCAGTATTTT. Translating gives CASSSGTGISTDTQYF.

In its sample, this clone was seen once. The chain couples TRBV19 to TRBJ1-2; 10 positions agree with TRBD1. Germline V gene sequence: CDR1 LNHDA, CDR2 SQIVND (reference sequence). The ends lost 3 bases at V and 6 bases at J; junction bases unmatched: 4. The CDR3 covers 14 residues. CDR3 sequence (DNA): TGTGCCAGTAGTATTTGGGACAGGGGAGATGGCTACACCTTC. Translating gives CASSIWDRGDGYTF.

The CDR3 is CATSDLGGRGNTIYF. CDR3 in DNA: TGTGCCACCAGTGATTTGGGCGGGAGGGGAAACACCATATATTTT. The V call is TRBV24-1, the J call TRBJ1-3; D gene ambiguous. Germline V CDR1 and CDR2: KGHDR, SFDVKD. V dropped 0 bases and J dropped 4 bases, with 9 bases sitting between them. The CDR3 is 15 amino acids.

The chain recombines TRBV9 with TRBJ1-2; 8 nucleotides agree with TRBD1. There are 15 residues in the CDR3. J lost 7 bases, V lost 4 bases, and 12 bases had no gene match. Germline V CDR1 and CDR2: SGDLS, YYNGEE. CDR3 protein: CASSPGTGGMGGYTF. DNA of the CDR3: TGTGCCAGCAGCCCTGGGACAGGTGGGATGGGTGGCTACACCTTC.